The TCR beta chain described here comes from a study of cytomegalovirus exposure and HLA in healthy donors. Researchers ran the PCR with 60 Vbeta and 13 Jbeta primers. Assay used: immunoSEQ multiplex PCR; TCRdb lists only in-frame clones, some missing. The repertoire consists of fewer than 250,000 clones, with roughly four fifths occurring once and the leading ten covering approximately 3.1%. General study results and limits: Most CMV-associated TCR beta chains were later found to appear HLA-restricted. The authors reported that TCR beta sequences could predict HLA-A and HLA-B alleles. These predictions were accurate for most subjects in the first cohort. Sequencing likely generated an artifact that appeared as a cluster of highly shared sequence variants. When analyzed later, a missense DCLRE1C variant was found to be linked to TCR beta V- and J-gene trimming.

A word on this clone: The antigen remains unidentified.

Sequenced input: PBMCs. The receptor's source is a woman in her twenties or thirties in good health and CMV-seropositive.

The CDR3: CASSLRTGGSFF. The DNA of the CDR3 is TGTGCCAGCAGTTTACGGACAGGGGGCTCTTTCTTT. The chain has TRBV28 and TRBJ1-1, with TRBD1 matching over 11 bases. V trimming: 2 bases; J trimming: 12 bases; junction bases outside the gene matches: 2. This CDR3 has 12 amino acids. Germline values: CDR1 MDHEN, CDR2 SYDVKM. Based on the CDR3 plus reference TRBV28 and TRBJ1-1, the full variable domain is DVKVTQSSRYLVKRTGEKVFLECVQDMDHENMFWYRQDPGLGLRLIYFSYDVKMKEKGDIPEGYSVSREKKERFSLILESASTNQTSMYLCASSLRTGGSFFGQGTRLTVV.